What follows is one T cell receptor (beta chain) and its context. The data belong to a study of blood T cell repertoires in COVID-19. Study-level information: Acute and convalescent COVID-19 samples came from the United States, Italy and Spain.

Authors' data handling: Estimates of nucleated cell counts were drawn from the amplification of reference gene primers. The table came from immunoSEQ multiplex PCR; TCRdb's copy has only in-frame clones and leaves some out. Clonal size and the V and J genes are those of that table, whereas D and trimming came from the DNA. Of 200,000 to 300,000 clones listed, 75% to 95% were seen once; the top ten hold approximately 2.5%. Enrollment of patients from Seattle took place during active infection, with longitudinal follow-up. The V segment lost 4 bases and the J segment 3 bases; nucleotides outside the gene matches: 8. This CDR3 is built from 15 residues. Germline CDR1 and CDR2: SGHNT and YYREEE (reference sequence).

The sample taken for sequencing was peripheral blood. This chain links TRBV5-4 with TRBJ2-7, with TRBD1 identical over 9 bases. The TCR was taken from a person aged 18 to 30 with COVID-19, enrolled during active disease. CDR3 DNA: TGTGCCAGCAGCCCCAAGGACAGGGGTAACTACGAGCAGTACTTC. This sequence encodes CASSPKDRGNYEQYF.